One and the same sample provided the 31 T cell receptor beta chains below, sequenced in a study of blood T cell repertoires in COVID-19. TCRdb keeps only in-frame clones here, not all; method: immunoSEQ multiplex PCR. The sample includes 300,000 to 450,000 clones, 87% of them seen just once. Sequenced input: peripheral blood. These receptors came from a woman aged 55-70 years with COVID-19, enrolled during active disease.

V and J are TRBV19 and TRBJ2-3; TRBD2 aligns across 15 bases. The germline gives CDR1 LNHDA, CDR2 SQIVND (reference sequence). This CDR3 comprises 15 residues. The V gene end was trimmed by 4 bases and the J gene end by 5 bases; junction bases not matched to a gene: 1. CDR3 region: CASSTGLAGGDTQYF. Written as DNA, the CDR3 is TGTGCCAGTAGTACGGGACTAGCGGGGGGAGATACGCAGTATTTT.

V is TRBV7-8 and J is TRBJ1-3; 10 bases line up with TRBD1. The V segment lost 5 bases and the J segment 0 bases; nucleotides outside the gene matches: 10. Germline values: CDR1 SGHVS, CDR2 FQNEAQ. The CDR3 totals 18 residues. The CDR3 bases are TGTGCCAGCAGCCCACCCCGGTGGGACAGGGGCTCTGGAAACACCATATATTTT. It is translated as CASSPPRWDRGSGNTIYF.

A few counts support this clone. This sequence joins TRBV19 and TRBJ1-2, with D possibly matching TRBD1 (5 bases). V was cut by 6 bases and J by 2 bases, with 16 bases left in between. Germline V gives CDR1 LNHDA, CDR2 SQIVND (reference sequence). The CDR3 is made up of 15 amino acids. CDR3 nucleotides: TGTGCCAGTAGAAGGTGGGGCGAAGGGAACTATGGCTACACCTTC. It encodes CASRRWGEGNYGYTF.

CDR3 nucleotide sequence: TGTGCCAGCAGCGCCCGGACAGGGGGCGAGGTAGCTTTCTTT. Translated, it gives CASSARTGGEVAFF. J is TRBJ1-1 and V is TRBV9; 11 bases match TRBD1. Germline values: CDR1 SGDLS, CDR2 YYNGEE. This CDR3 contains 14 residues. The J segment lost 10 bases and the V segment lost 3 bases, leaving 8 bases of the junction unmatched.

This clone was observed a single time. The chain combines TRBV19 with TRBJ1-3, with D maybe TRBD1 (6 bases). Germline V lookup: CDR1 LNHDA, CDR2 SQIVND (reference sequence). Trimming took 4 bases from V and 1 from J, leaving 11 bases between them. CDR3 size: 15 residues. Here the CDR3 DNA reads TGTGCCAGTAGTACTCCACAGGGATCTGGAAACACCATATATTTT. The encoded protein is CASSTPQGSGNTIYF.

This clone was seen a handful of times. The J gene is TRBJ2-1, the V gene TRBV18; the match to TRBD2 covers 15 bases. The CDR3 is 18 amino acids. From germline, CDR1 is KGHSH and CDR2 LQKENI. V was clipped by 0 bases and J by 1 base; unmatched bases: 1. CDR3 nucleotide sequence: TGTGCCAGCTCACCACCGGGACTAGCGGGGGGATCCTACAATGAGCAGTTCTTC. This codes for CASSPPGLAGGSYNEQFF.

CDR3 residues: CASSPPEGAAQPQHF. The CDR3 DNA reads as TGTGCCAGTAGTCCTCCCGAGGGGGCAGCGCAGCCCCAGCATTTT. V and J are TRBV19 and TRBJ1-5, with 7 positions matching TRBD1. This CDR3 comprises 15 residues. The germline CDR1 and CDR2 sequences are LNHDA and SQIVND (reference sequence). The ends lost 5 bases at V and 7 bases at J; junction bases unmatched: 11.

This clone was found once. The J gene is TRBJ1-3, the V gene TRBV3-1 (or the pseudogene TRBV3-2); D uncertain. Trimming stripped 2 bases from V and 4 bases from J, with 9 bases between. This CDR3 is built from 14 residues. Germline loops: CDR1 LGHDT, CDR2 YNNKEL (reference sequence). CDR3 loop: CASSQWQSGNTIYF. The CDR3 DNA reads as TGTGCCAGCAGCCAATGGCAGTCGGGAAACACCATATATTTT.

This chain joins TRBV4-1 and TRBJ2-1, with 8 bases fitting TRBD1. Unmatched junction bases numbered 8, after V lost 2 bases and J lost 8 bases. The CDR3 runs to 15 residues. Germline V lookup: CDR1 MGHRA, CDR2 YSYEKL. The CDR3 nucleotides are TGCGCCAGCAGCCAATCGCAGGGGGCTAGGGATGAGCAGTTCTTC. It is translated as CASSQSQGARDEQFF.

The chain joins TRBV21-1 to TRBJ2-7; TRBD1 is the table's D call and was not checked against the DNA. TRBV21-1 is marked as a pseudogene. The length of the CDR3 is 14 residues. Here the CDR3 reads CASSKHQGDDEQYF. CDR3 bases: TGTGCCAGCAGCAAACACCAGGGGGACGACGAGCAGTACTTC.

The CDR3 is CASSDRLSNTEAFF. The CDR3 nucleotides are TGCGCCAGCAGTGACAGGCTGTCGAACACTGAAGCTTTCTTT. The rearrangement joins TRBV10-2 to TRBJ1-1; no reliable D call. Germline CDR1 WSHSY, CDR2 SAAADI. This CDR3 has 14 amino acids. Trimming cost V 3 bases and J 1 base, with 9 bases left between them.

The chain uses TRBV29-1 and TRBJ1-1; D call uncertain. The CDR3 loop spans 12 amino acids. V dropped 3 bases and J dropped 0 bases, with 5 bases sitting between them. CDR1 SQVTM and CDR2 ANQGSEA come from the germline V gene. The CDR3 spells CSVDRVNTEAFF. The CDR3 DNA is TGCAGCGTTGATAGAGTGAACACTGAAGCTTTCTTT.

This rearrangement joins TRBV5-1 to TRBJ2-1; 7 positions agree with TRBD2. Germline CDR1 SGHRS, CDR2 YFSETQ. This CDR3 has 16 residues. Trimming took 4 bases from V and 6 from J; bases not matched to a gene: 13. The chain's CDR3 is CASSGGGLVLTNEQFF. The CDR3 nucleotides are TGCGCCAGCAGCGGCGGGGGACTGGTTTTAACCAATGAGCAGTTCTTC.

The V call is TRBV5-5, the J call TRBJ2-7; D is possibly TRBD1 (5 bases). Trimming shortened V by 4 bases and J by 2 bases, and 13 bases separated the two germline ends. There are 14 residues in the CDR3. The germline CDR1 and CDR2 sequences are SGHKS and YYEKEE (reference sequence). CDR3 protein: CASSQSQGAYEQYF. The CDR3 nucleotides read TGTGCCAGCAGCCAGTCCCAGGGCGCCTACGAGCAGTACTTC.

The CDR3 spells CASSQGGEQYF. DNA of the CDR3: TGTGCCAGCAGCCAGGGCGGCGAGCAGTACTTC. This rearrangement joins TRBV6-5 to TRBJ2-7, with a tentative D call TRBD1 (5 bases). The CDR3 has 11 amino acids. Looked up from germline, CDR1 is MNHEY and CDR2 is SVGAGI. With 6 bases removed from V and 6 bases from J, the gap between germline ends came to 9 bases.

The chain joins TRBV3-1 (or the pseudogene TRBV3-2) to TRBJ2-5, with unresolved D. V shed 0 bases and J shed 9 bases, with 8 bases lying between them. This CDR3 is built from 12 residues. CDR1 is LGHDT, CDR2 YNNKEL, per germline (reference sequence). The CDR3: CASSQDLSSQYF. The CDR3 DNA follows: TGTGCCAGCAGCCAAGATTTGAGTTCCCAGTACTTC.

The genes are TRBV5-1 and TRBJ2-1; possibly TRBD1 for D (5 bases). Germline CDR1 SGHRS, CDR2 YFSETQ. The CDR3 runs 14 residues. Trimming took off 7 bases at V and 1 base at J, with 12 bases between the two ends. The CDR3 is CASSQDPSYNEQFF. CDR3 nucleotides: TGCGCCAGCTCACAGGACCCATCCTACAATGAGCAGTTCTTC.

The chain combines TRBV7-3 with TRBJ2-2; TRBD1 matches 8 bases. The CDR3 is 15 amino acids. The germline gives CDR1 SGHTA, CDR2 FQGTGA. V lost 5 bases to trimming and J lost 4 bases; unmatched junction nucleotides: 6. The CDR3 sequence is CASSPGQVLTGELFF. CDR3 nucleotide sequence: TGTGCCAGCAGCCCGGGACAGGTCCTCACCGGGGAGCTGTTTTTT.

The chain has TRBV6-2 or TRBV6-3 and TRBJ1-2; D perhaps matches TRBD1 (5 bases). The length of the CDR3 is 13 residues. V lost 4 bases and J lost 7, with 13 bases in between. Germline CDR1 reads MNHEY; CDR2 reads SVGEGT. The DNA for the CDR3 is TGTGCCAGCAGTTCCAGGGAAGAGCCTGGCTACACCTTC. Its protein is CASSSREEPGYTF.

The gene calls are TRBV7-2 and TRBJ2-5; 11 bases are shared with TRBD2. The V segment lost 3 bases and the J segment 2 bases; nucleotides outside the gene matches: 8. The V gene's germline CDR1 is SGHTA and CDR2 FQGNSA. The CDR3 contains 17 residues. CDR3: CASSFIAGGRKQETQYF. The DNA of the CDR3 is TGTGCCAGCAGCTTCATAGCGGGGGGGCGTAAACAAGAGACCCAGTACTTC. The full variable domain, completed using reference TRBV7-2 and TRBJ2-5, is GAGVSQSPSNKVTEKGKDVELRCDPISGHTALYWYRQSLGQGLEFLIYFQGNSAPDKSGLPSDRFSAERTGGSVSTLTIQRTQQEDSAVYLCASSFIAGGRKQETQYFGPGTRLLVL.

This clone came up once. V gene TRBV3-1 (or the pseudogene TRBV3-2) combines with J gene TRBJ1-3; 10 bases map to TRBD1. Germline trimming cut 4 bases from V and 6 bases from J; bases unmatched to any gene: 3. CDR3 length: 14 residues. From germline, CDR1 is LGHDT and CDR2 YNNKEL (reference sequence). The CDR3 sequence: CASSRQGAINTIYF. The DNA for the CDR3 is TGTGCCAGCAGCCGACAGGGGGCTATAAACACCATATATTTT.

The chain's CDR3 is CASSTTIQGWQYF. The CDR3 DNA reads TGCGCCAGCTCCACAACAATCCAGGGGTGGCAGTACTTC. The chain has TRBV5-1 and TRBJ2-7, with a tentative D call TRBD1 (6 bases). The length of the CDR3 is 13 residues. Trimming took off 7 bases at V and 9 bases at J, with 20 bases between the two ends. Germline V gene sequence: CDR1 SGHRS, CDR2 YFSETQ.

This chain links TRBV5-6 with TRBJ2-7; TRBD1 matches 9 bases. V lost 2 bases and J lost 3; bases outside the gene matches: 6. Germline V gene data show CDR1 as SGHDT and CDR2 as YYEEEE. This CDR3 region has 15 residues. The CDR3 loop is CASSFRPGQGYEQYF. The CDR3 DNA follows: TGTGCCAGCAGCTTTCGGCCGGGACAGGGCTACGAGCAGTACTTC.

The rearrangement uses TRBV3-1 (or the pseudogene TRBV3-2) and TRBJ2-7; 7 nucleotides line up with TRBD2. Per the germline V gene, CDR1 is LGHDT and CDR2 is YNNKEL (reference sequence). Trimming cost V 1 base and J 4 bases; bases outside gene matches: 10. The CDR3 contains 16 residues. Here the CDR3 DNA reads TGTGCCAGCAGCCAAGTTAAAGCGGGGTCGGGATACGAGCAGTACTTC. This translates into CASSQVKAGSGYEQYF.

J is TRBJ2-7 and V is TRBV9; D may be TRBD2 (5 bases). The CDR3 consists of 14 residues. The V end lost 4 bases, the J end lost 2 bases, and 13 bases lay between the germline ends. CDR1 and CDR2 from the germline V gene are SGDLS and YYNGEE. DNA for the CDR3: TGTGCCAGCAGCCCCCGGACGGAGGCCTACGAGCAGTACTTC. Amino acid sequence: CASSPRTEAYEQYF.

This chain connects TRBV20-1 to TRBJ2-7; 8 bases map to TRBD1. Per the germline V gene, CDR1 is DFQATT and CDR2 is SNEGSKA (reference sequence). The CDR3 is 11 residues long. The trim removed 5 bases at V and 6 bases at J, leaving 3 bases unmatched. The DNA for the CDR3 is TGCAGTGCTGACAGGGGTGGCGAGCAGTACTTC. Amino acid sequence: CSADRGGEQYF.

The gene calls are TRBV10-3 and TRBJ2-7, with D possibly being TRBD1 (6 bases). The ends were cut back, 6 bases at V and 2 bases at J, with 14 bases in the middle. The CDR3 length is 14 residues. From germline, CDR1 is ENHRY and CDR2 SYGVKD. CDR3 sequence reads: CAISQGFGPYEQYF. In DNA, the CDR3 is TGTGCCATCAGCCAGGGGTTTGGTCCCTACGAGCAGTACTTC.

The gene calls are TRBV28 and TRBJ2-7, with D perhaps TRBD1 (6 bases). CDR3 length: 12 amino acids. Per the germline V gene, CDR1 is MDHEN and CDR2 is SYDVKM. Trimming removed 5 bases at V and 3 bases at J, with 8 bases between. In DNA form, the CDR3 reads TGTGCCAGCAGTCCGGACAGCTACGAGCAGTACTTC. Translation: CASSPDSYEQYF.

This chain links TRBV6-2 or TRBV6-3 with TRBJ2-1, with a possible D match to TRBD1 (5 bases). With 6 bases removed from V and 7 bases from J, the gap between germline ends came to 10 bases. There are 12 residues in the CDR3. CDR1 and CDR2 (germline): MNHEY, SVGEGT. CDR3 sequence reads: CASSQQGNEQFF. CDR3 coding DNA: TGTGCCAGCAGCCAGCAGGGAAATGAGCAGTTCTTC.

The CDR3 DNA reads as TGCGCCAGCAGCCAAATCCCCCGGGACAGGGAGAGTGAAAAACTGTTTTTT. This codes for CASSQIPRDRESEKLFF. The gene calls are TRBV4-1 and TRBJ1-4; 9 nucleotides align to TRBD1. CDR1 and CDR2 (germline): MGHRA, YSYEKL. The CDR3 loop spans 17 amino acids. Germline trimming cut 2 bases from V and 7 bases from J; bases unmatched to any gene: 11.

The chain uses TRBV9 and TRBJ1-2; no clear D gene. CDR1 and CDR2 from the germline V gene are SGDLS and YYNGEE. Between the trimmed V and J ends, which lost 4 bases and 1 base, there was a span of 11 bases. CDR3 length: 14 amino acids. This CDR3 is CASSKAGDNYGYTF. DNA for the CDR3: TGTGCCAGCAGCAAAGCGGGAGATAACTATGGCTACACCTTC.